Following are 30 T cell receptor beta chains from one sample sequenced in a study of resident and recirculating memory T cells in vitiligo. TCRdb's copy holds only in-frame clones and misses some; the assay was immunoSEQ multiplex PCR. The repertoire consists of tens of thousands of clones, with roughly nine tenths occurring once and the leading ten covering 4.9%. The specimen was blood. The receptors stem from a male donor with vitiligo.

This rearrangement joins TRBV7-2 to TRBJ1-2, with a possible D match to TRBD1 (5 bases). This CDR3 is built from 15 residues. CDR1 SGHTA and CDR2 FQGNSA come from the germline V gene. The V gene lost 5 bases and the J gene lost 4 bases, with 17 bases spanning the gap. CDR3 sequence: CASSPTQGSRYGYTF. For the CDR3, the DNA is TGTGCCAGCAGCCCAACCCAGGGTTCTCGCTATGGCTACACCTTC.

The rearrangement links TRBV11-2 to TRBJ2-7; D gene unclear. Germline CDR1 is SGHAT and CDR2 is FQNNGV. The CDR3 covers 13 residues. Trimming stripped 1 base from V and 0 bases from J, with 4 bases between. The CDR3 bases are TGTGCCAGCAGCTTAGCGAGCTCCTACGAGCAGTACTTC. It is translated as CASSLASSYEQYF. Complete variable domain (other parts from reference TRBV11-2 and TRBJ2-7): EAGVAQSPRYKIIEKRQSVAFWCNPISGHATLYWYQQILGQGPKLLIQFQNNGVVDDSQLPKDRFSAERLKGVDSTLKIQPAKLEDSAVYLCASSLASSYEQYFGPGTRLTVT.

The V call is TRBV7-2, the J call TRBJ2-7; tentatively, D is TRBD1 (6 bases). This CDR3 is built from 15 residues. The germline V gene has CDR1 SGHTA and CDR2 FQGNSA. Trimming took off 5 bases at V and 3 bases at J, with 17 bases between the two ends. CDR3 residues: CASSLKGPTGYEQYF. DNA of the CDR3: TGTGCCAGCAGCCTAAAGGGGCCGACAGGCTACGAGCAGTACTTC.

The chain links TRBV6-1 to TRBJ2-5, with D tentatively TRBD1 (6 bases). CDR1 and CDR2 (germline): MNHNS, SASEGT. Trimming pared 5 bases from V and 7 bases from J, leaving 17 bases between. The CDR3 spans 14 residues. The CDR3 DNA reads TGTGCCAGCAGTTTTACAGGGTCTCAGGGGACCCAGTACTTC. This gives the protein CASSFTGSQGTQYF.

The chain carries TRBV7-3 and TRBJ2-2; a possible D gene is TRBD2 (6 bases). The CDR3 extends over 15 amino acids. Germline CDR1 and CDR2: SGHTA and FQGTGA. Trimming removed 2 bases from V and 2 bases from J, with 9 bases in between. CDR3 in amino acids: CASSLAAGNTGELFF. CDR3 sequence (DNA): TGTGCCAGCAGCTTAGCGGCGGGAAACACCGGGGAGCTGTTTTTT.

The V gene is TRBV4-1, the J gene TRBJ1-2; D is perhaps TRBD1 (5 bases). V lost 4 bases and J 7 bases, leaving 16 bases between the germline ends. Germline V gives CDR1 MGHRA, CDR2 YSYEKL. The CDR3 covers 14 residues. The CDR3 sequence is CASSPGPFESGYTF. The CDR3 DNA follows: TGCGCCAGCAGCCCAGGGCCCTTTGAGAGTGGCTACACCTTC.

CDR3 sequence: CASTLDGLVYEQFF. The CDR3 DNA is TGTGCCAGCACCTTGGATGGACTAGTATATGAGCAGTTCTTC. The genes are TRBV7-2 and TRBJ2-1; 7 bases line up with TRBD2. The CDR3 is 14 amino acids. CDR1 is SGHTA and CDR2 is FQGNSA in the germline V gene. The junction had 11 bases not matched to a gene; V was cut back by 7 bases and J by 8 bases.

The CDR3 reads CATSGGRFSEAFF. CDR3 in DNA: TGTGCCACCTCAGGGGGCCGTTTCTCTGAAGCTTTCTTT. V is TRBV6-6 and J is TRBJ1-1; 8 bases fit TRBD1. CDR1 MNHNY and CDR2 SVGAGI come from the germline V gene (reference sequence). Losses at the gene ends were 10 bases for V and 6 bases for J; bases not matched to a gene: 10. CDR3 length: 13 amino acids.

The CDR3 DNA sequence: TGTGCCAGCAGCTTTAGCGGGGGACCCTACGAGCAGTACTTC. Translated, it gives CASSFSGGPYEQYF. This chain links TRBV7-2 with TRBJ2-7; 9 bases agree with TRBD2. V dropped 3 bases and J dropped 2; count of bases not matched to a gene: 2. Germline CDR1 reads SGHTA; CDR2 reads FQGNSA. CDR3 size: 14 residues.

J is TRBJ2-5 and V is TRBV7-9, with a weak D call TRBD1 (6 bases). Germline V gene data show CDR1 as SEHNR and CDR2 as FQNEAQ (reference sequence). The CDR3 consists of 14 residues. V lost 5 bases and J lost 5, with 15 bases in between. The CDR3 sequence is CASSRSQGWETQYF. Written as DNA, the CDR3 is TGTGCCAGCAGCCGGTCACAGGGCTGGGAGACCCAGTACTTC.

This rearrangement joins TRBV4-3 to TRBJ1-2, with 11 bases fitting TRBD1. This CDR3 contains 17 residues. CDR1 and CDR2 (germline): LGHNA, YSLEER. V lost 0 bases and J lost 4; bases outside the gene matches: 7. The CDR3 protein is CASSQDNRDRGFYGYTF. In DNA form, the CDR3 reads TGCGCCAGCAGCCAAGATAATAGGGACAGGGGGTTCTATGGCTACACCTTC.

In this sample, this clone turned up a few times. The CDR3 DNA reads TGCGCCAGCAGCTTGACAGGGGATATAAGCTCCTACGAGCAGTACTTC. Amino acids: CASSLTGDISSYEQYF. The J gene is TRBJ2-7, the V gene TRBV5-1, with 7 bases identical to TRBD1. The germline V gene encodes CDR1 SGHRS and CDR2 YFSETQ. V shed 1 base and J 0 bases; nucleotides not matched to a gene: 7. This CDR3 region has 16 residues. The variable domain in full, completed from reference TRBV5-1 and TRBJ2-7, reads KAGVTQTPRYLIKTRGQQVTLSCSPISGHRSVSWYQQTPGQGLQFLFEYFSETQRNKGNFPGRFSGRQFSNSRSEMNVSTLELGDSALYLCASSLTGDISSYEQYFGPGTRLTVT.

The V and J genes are TRBV4-3 and TRBJ2-2, with a tentative D call TRBD1 (6 bases). V was shortened by 1 base and J by 8 bases, with 23 bases between the two germline ends. In germline, CDR1 is LGHNA, CDR2 YSLEER. This CDR3 contains 18 residues. The CDR3 DNA reads TGCGCCAGCAGCCAAGGAGGAACCTTTACGGGACACCTAGGGGAGCTGTTTTTT. This encodes CASSQGGTFTGHLGELFF.

The gene calls are TRBV19 and TRBJ2-5, with TRBD1 matching over 8 bases. The germline CDR1 and CDR2 sequences are LNHDA and SQIVND (reference sequence). This CDR3 has 12 amino acids. Trimming removed 4 bases from V and 5 bases from J; junction bases left unmatched: 0. For the CDR3, the DNA is TGTGCCAGTAGTAGGGACAGGGAGACCCAGTACTTC. It codes for CASSRDRETQYF.

This chain links TRBV29-1 with TRBJ1-1; 10 bases fit TRBD1. The V segment lost 7 bases and the J segment 5 bases; nucleotides outside the gene matches: 7. The CDR3 has 13 amino acids. Germline CDR1 reads SQVTM; CDR2 reads ANQGSEA. As DNA, the CDR3 is TGCAGCGCACAAGGACAGGGGGTAACTGAAGCTTTCTTT. Amino acid sequence: CSAQGQGVTEAFF. Looking up the rest from reference TRBV29-1 and TRBJ1-1 gives the full variable domain: SAVISQKPSRDICQRGTSLTIQCQVDSQVTMMFWYRQQPGQSLTLIATANQGSEATYESGFVIDKFPISRPNLTFSTLTVSNMSPEDSSIYLCSAQGQGVTEAFFGQGTRLTVV.

This clone is deemed medium-sized. The V gene is TRBV6-1, the J gene TRBJ2-7, with TRBD1 matching over 11 bases. Germline loops: CDR1 MNHNS, CDR2 SASEGT. Losses at the gene ends were 1 base for V and 3 bases for J; bases not matched to a gene: 2. CDR3 length: 15 amino acids. In nucleotides, the CDR3 is TGTGCCAGCAGTGAAGATGGGACAGGGGGCTACGAGCAGTACTTC. Its translation: CASSEDGTGGYEQYF.

This rearrangement joins TRBV4-2 to TRBJ2-3, with D possibly TRBD1 on 6 matching bases. V was trimmed by 1 base and J by 5 bases, leaving 13 bases between them. Per the germline V gene, CDR1 is LGHNA and CDR2 is YNFKEQ. The CDR3 is 15 amino acids. CDR3 amino acids: CASSQGTVTLDTQYF. The CDR3 region has the DNA TGTGCCAGCAGCCAAGGGACAGTAACCTTAGATACGCAGTATTTT.

V is TRBV4-3 and J is TRBJ1-4; D call uncertain. Between the trimmed V and J ends, which lost 0 bases and 6 bases, there was a span of 14 bases. Germline values: CDR1 LGHNA, CDR2 YSLEER. The CDR3 contains 16 residues. The CDR3 region has the DNA TGCGCCAGCAGCCAAGACTCGGGAGGGAGGTATGAAAAACTGTTTTTT. This gives the protein CASSQDSGGRYEKLFF.

The CDR3 loop is CASSYGLGETQYF. Written as DNA, the CDR3 is TGTGCCAGCAGTTATGGACTAGGAGAGACCCAGTACTTC. The J gene is TRBJ2-5, the V gene TRBV6-5, with 7 bases fitting TRBD2. The CDR3 is 13 residues long. Germline V gene lookup returns CDR1 MNHEY and CDR2 SVGAGI. J lost 4 bases, V lost 3 bases, and 2 bases had no gene match.

The chain has TRBV7-9 and TRBJ2-3, with 9 bases fitting TRBD2. The CDR3 runs to 18 residues. Germline values: CDR1 SEHNR, CDR2 FQNEAQ (reference sequence). Trimming removed 5 bases from V and 4 bases from J; junction bases left unmatched: 16. The CDR3 DNA follows: TGTGCCAGCAGCCCAACCGCCGGGACTAGCTATTTCCCAGATACGCAGTATTTT. This sequence encodes CASSPTAGTSYFPDTQYF.

V and J are TRBV7-9 and TRBJ1-2, with TRBD1 matching 7 bases. The CDR3 is 15 residues long. Germline assignment: CDR1 SEHNR and CDR2 FQNEAQ (reference sequence). V was pared by 5 bases and J by 0 bases, with 6 bases of the junction left unmatched. The CDR3 nucleotides read TGTGCCAGCAGCGGTAGACAGGGCACTAACTATGGCTACACCTTC. It translates to CASSGRQGTNYGYTF. Full variable domain (missing parts from reference TRBV7-9 and TRBJ1-2): DTGVSQNPRHKITKRGQNVTFRCDPISEHNRLYWYRQTLGQGPEFLTYFQNEAQLEKSRLLSDRFSAERPKGSFSTLEIQRTEQGDSAMYLCASSGRQGTNYGYTFGSGTRLTVV.

This clone was found a few times. J is TRBJ2-5 and V is TRBV6-1; D gene uncertain. V was trimmed by 5 bases and J by 0 bases, leaving 4 bases between them. Germline V gives CDR1 MNHNS, CDR2 SASEGT. The CDR3 runs to 12 residues. In nucleotides, the CDR3 is TGTGCCAGCAGTTCCTACCAAGAGACCCAGTACTTC. Translated, it gives CASSSYQETQYF.

The rearrangement uses TRBV25-1 and TRBJ1-6; TRBD1 is a possible D gene (5 bases). The CDR3 spans 15 residues. V was trimmed by 6 bases and J by 2 bases, leaving 11 bases between them. Germline loops: CDR1 MGHDK, CDR2 SYGVNS. The CDR3 nucleotides are TGTGCCAGCAGGGCCGGGGGGACCTATAATTCACCCCTCCACTTT. It translates to CASRAGGTYNSPLHF.

This chain uses TRBV2 with TRBJ2-3; 7 bases fit TRBD1. Germline V lookup: CDR1 SNHLY, CDR2 FYNNEI. V gave up 6 bases and J gave up 0 bases; unmatched junction bases: 6. This CDR3 is 15 amino acids long. CDR3 bases: TGTGCCAGCAGGATACAGGGGATTAGCACAGATACGCAGTATTTT. It codes for CASRIQGISTDTQYF.

This clone was detected only once. The chain carries TRBV19 and TRBJ1-4; the D gene is possibly TRBD1 (5 bases). Germline CDR1 and CDR2: LNHDA and SQIVND (reference sequence). CDR3 length equals 16 residues. V dropped 1 base and J dropped 0 bases, with 9 bases sitting between them. The CDR3 protein is CASSIGQSTTNEKLFF. Here the CDR3 DNA reads TGTGCCAGTAGTATAGGACAGTCTACAACTAATGAAAAACTGTTTTTT.

This clone was observed a single time. The chain couples TRBV7-2 to TRBJ2-3, with 8 bases identical to TRBD2. This CDR3 is 17 amino acids long. Per germline, CDR1 SGHTA and CDR2 FQGNSA. V was pared by 2 bases and J by 2 bases, with 9 bases of the junction left unmatched. This CDR3 reads CASSLILRGAFTDTQYF. CDR3 nucleotide sequence: TGTGCCAGCAGCTTAATCTTGCGGGGGGCATTCACAGATACGCAGTATTTT.

The chain recombines TRBV7-2 with TRBJ2-1; 9 nucleotides line up with TRBD2. CDR1 and CDR2 (germline): SGHTA, FQGNSA. The CDR3 is 18 residues long. V was clipped by 3 bases and J by 9 bases; unmatched bases: 18. CDR3 in DNA: TGTGCCAGCAGCTTCGCCTATCCGGGACTAGCCGGGGGTAGTGAGCAGTTCTTC. Protein sequence: CASSFAYPGLAGGSEQFF.

V usage is TRBV7-8 and J usage is TRBJ2-2, with D perhaps TRBD2 (5 bases). V was pared by 5 bases and J by 7 bases, with 8 bases between. Germline V gene sequence: CDR1 SGHVS, CDR2 FQNEAQ. This CDR3 is built from 12 residues. The CDR3 DNA sequence: TGTGCCAGCAGCAGGGAGAGCGGGGAGCTGTTTTTT. Amino acid sequence: CASSRESGELFF. Full variable domain (missing parts from reference TRBV7-8 and TRBJ2-2): GAGVSQSPRYKVAKRGQDVALRCDPISGHVSLFWYQQALGQGPEFLTYFQNEAQLDKSGLPSDRFFAERPEGSVSTLKIQRTQQEDSAVYLCASSRESGELFFGEGSRLTVL.

The chain combines TRBV9 with TRBJ2-4, with a weak D call TRBD2 (5 bases). Trimming took off 5 bases at V and 6 bases at J, with 9 bases between the two ends. This CDR3 comprises 12 residues. Germline lookup yields CDR1 SGDLS and CDR2 YYNGEE. CDR3 loop: CASSDEGNIQYF. The CDR3 DNA follows: TGTGCCAGCAGTGATGAGGGAAACATTCAGTACTTC. The entire variable domain, with the rest obtained from reference TRBV9 and TRBJ2-4, is as follows: DSGVTQTPKHLITATGQRVTLRCSPRSGDLSVYWYQQSLDQGLQFLIQYYNGEERAKGNILERFSAQQFPDLHSELNLSSLELGDSALYFCASSDEGNIQYFGAGTRLSVL.

The rearrangement joins TRBV11-2 to TRBJ2-3; 9 bases line up with TRBD2. CDR1 and CDR2 (germline): SGHAT, FQNNGV. V was pared by 11 bases and J by 0 bases, with 12 bases of the junction left unmatched. This CDR3 region has 16 residues. CDR3 region: CAFSRLAGTSTDTQYF. CDR3 coding DNA: TGTGCCTTCTCCCGGCTAGCGGGAACTAGCACAGATACGCAGTATTTT. The complete variable domain, with remaining parts taken from reference TRBV11-2 and TRBJ2-3, reads EAGVAQSPRYKIIEKRQSVAFWCNPISGHATLYWYQQILGQGPKLLIQFQNNGVVDDSQLPKDRFSAERLKGVDSTLKIQPAKLEDSAVYLCAFSRLAGTSTDTQYFGPGTRLTVL.